These 24 T cell receptor beta chains were all obtained from the same sample, sequenced in a study of T cells in Graves' hyperthyroidism and ophthalmopathy. It was RNA transcripts that yielded the amplified TCR beta CDR3 regions. With the HTBI primer set, the TCR CDR3 went through a first round of RT-PCR. TCRdb redid the calling of the multiplex PCR reads with MiXCR, one entry per CDR3 protein. The table records a few hundred thousand distinct CDR3 sequences, around 15% of them present only once. The sample was blood. All receptors derive from a woman aged 25-40 years with Graves' ophthalmopathy.

This clonotype was detected many times. The V call is TRBV3-1, the J call TRBJ2-5, with a tentative D call TRBD2 (5 bases). Per the germline V gene, CDR1 is LGHDT and CDR2 is YNNKEL (reference sequence). V was cut by 0 bases and J by 4 bases, with 6 bases left in between. The CDR3 is 13 residues long. CDR3 nucleotides: TGTGCCAGCAGCCAAGAGGGAGTAGAGACCCAGTACTTC. It codes for CASSQEGVETQYF.

This clonotype has more than one count but fewer than ten. This chain connects TRBV5-4 to TRBJ2-7, with D unresolved. CDR1 is SGHNT, CDR2 YYREEE, per germline (reference sequence). The CDR3 is made up of 15 amino acids. V gave up 0 bases and J gave up 0 bases, with 10 bases separating them. The CDR3 DNA reads as TGTGCCAGCAGCTTGGAAGTCGGTTACTCCTACGAGCAGTACTTC. Amino acids: CASSLEVGYSYEQYF.

This clonotype was observed many times. V and J are TRBV7-9 and TRBJ2-3, with D maybe TRBD2 (6 bases). The V end was cut by 10 bases, the J end by 6 bases, with 23 bases between. There are 15 residues in the CDR3. Germline-derived CDR1 and CDR2 are SEHNR and FQNEAQ (reference sequence). CDR3 loop: CATPDQPGGVDTQYF. CDR3 coding DNA: TGTGCCACTCCGGACCAACCCGGGGGAGTGGATACGCAGTATTTT.

Many counts were recorded for this clonotype. This rearrangement joins TRBV2 to TRBJ2-5, with unresolved D. The V end was cut by 7 bases, the J end by 4 bases, with 19 bases between. The CDR3 is made up of 15 amino acids. The germline CDR1 and CDR2 sequences are SNHLY and FYNNEI. CDR3 sequence: CASKSGSGSGETQYF. DNA of the CDR3: TGTGCCAGCAAGTCTGGTAGTGGCTCCGGAGAGACCCAGTACTTC.

DNA of the CDR3: TGTGCCGGCACCCCTAGCGTGACGAACACCGGGGAGCTGTTTTTT. Translating it yields CAGTPSVTNTGELFF. This chain links TRBV6-1 with TRBJ2-2; D is perhaps TRBD2 (6 bases). CDR3 length equals 15 residues. Trimming stripped 11 bases from V and 0 bases from J, with 16 bases between. Germline values: CDR1 MNHNS, CDR2 SASEGT.

This clonotype was picked up one time. The V gene is TRBV29-1, the J gene TRBJ2-7, with TRBD1 matching over 7 bases. This CDR3 is built from 12 residues. The germline V gene has CDR1 SQVTM and CDR2 ANQGSEA. With V trimmed by 7 bases and J by 1 base, 4 bases remained unmatched. CDR3 in amino acids: CSGTGTSYEQYF. CDR3 sequence (DNA): TGCAGCGGGACAGGTACTTCCTACGAGCAGTACTTC.

With respect to this clonotype: A read error may be the cause here, since a much bigger clone is one base away. The V and J genes are TRBV11-2 and TRBJ1-1; no firm D call. The germline gives CDR1 SGHAT, CDR2 FQNNGV. V lost 3 bases and J 8 bases, leaving 13 bases between the germline ends. The CDR3 runs to 13 residues. As DNA, the CDR3 is TGTGCCAGCAGCTTCGGGTCGTCAGAAGAAGCTTTCTTT. This sequence encodes CASSFGSSEEAFF.

This clonotype showed up many times. V and J are TRBV3-1 and TRBJ1-2; TRBD1 is a possible D gene (5 bases). From germline, CDR1 is LGHDT and CDR2 YNNKEL (reference sequence). Between the trimmed V and J ends, which lost 4 bases and 2 bases, there was a span of 11 bases. The CDR3 length is 14 residues. The CDR3 loop is CASSRGTENYGYTF. As DNA, the CDR3 is TGTGCCAGCAGCCGAGGGACGGAGAACTATGGCTACACCTTC.

This clonotype was seen ten or more times. The DNA of the CDR3 is TGCAGTGCTAGAGAGGATACAAGCTCCTACGAGCAGTACTTC. Translating gives CSAREDTSSYEQYF. This chain connects TRBV20-1 to TRBJ2-7; D not resolved. CDR1 is DFQATT and CDR2 is SNEGSKA in the germline V gene (reference sequence). The V end was cut by 0 bases, the J end by 0 bases, with 9 bases between. The CDR3 length is 14 residues.

About this clonotype itself: Sequence at one end of the junction differs from germline and may be a read error. This chain uses TRBV5-1 with TRBJ2-5; D uncertain. Germline CDR1 reads SGHRS; CDR2 reads YFSETQ. The CDR3 has 15 amino acids. The DNA for the CDR3 is TGCGCCAGCAGCTTGGGACTTTCTCCAGCCCCTTCGATGAACTTC. Its translation is CASSLGLSPAPSMNF.

This clonotype was detected ten times or more. The rearrangement joins TRBV6-1 to TRBJ2-2; tentative D call: TRBD1 (6 bases). The CDR3 is made up of 14 amino acids. Germline V gene data show CDR1 as MNHNS and CDR2 as SASEGT. V shed 5 bases and J shed 6 bases, with 13 bases lying between them. CDR3: CASSSGVSAGELFF. The CDR3 coding sequence is TGTGCCAGCAGTTCAGGGGTTAGCGCCGGGGAGCTGTTTTTT.

In this sample, this clonotype turned up many times. This sequence joins TRBV7-6 and TRBJ2-1; D gene ambiguous. Germline assignment: CDR1 SGHVS and CDR2 FNYEAQ. Deletions cut 1 base from V and 10 bases from J, with 11 bases between. This CDR3 is 13 amino acids long. CDR3 amino acids: CASSLGWANEQFF. The DNA for the CDR3 is TGTGCCAGCAGCTTAGGTTGGGCTAACGAGCAGTTCTTC.

As to this clonotype: One end of the junction does not line up with germline, which may come from a read error. The chain combines TRBV2 with TRBJ1-2; D is uncertain. CDR3 length: 13 residues. CDR1 and CDR2 (germline): SNHLY, FYNNEI. CDR3 amino acids: CASIGAALYGCTF. The CDR3 nucleotides read TGTGCCAGCATAGGTGCAGCTCTCTATGGCTGCACCTTC.

As concerns this clonotype: The junction does not match germline at one end; this may be a read error. This chain links TRBV7-7 with TRBJ2-2; 7 bases fit TRBD1. Germline V CDR1 and CDR2: SSHAT, FNYEAQ (reference sequence). This CDR3 contains 16 residues. The CDR3 sequence is CASSLAMTGSTGELFF. The CDR3 nucleotides read TGTGCTAGCAGCTTAGCCATGACAGGGAGCACCGGGGAGCTGTTTTTT.

This clonotype was found once. The CDR3 protein is CAISEFRTSGRTGELFF. CDR3 coding DNA: TGTGCCATCAGTGAGTTTAGGACTAGCGGTAGGACCGGGGAGCTGTTTTTT. The J gene is TRBJ2-2, the V gene TRBV10-3; TRBD2 matches at 10 bases. Trimming at V came to 1 base and at J to 5 bases, leaving 7 bases not matched to a gene. This CDR3 spans 17 amino acids. CDR1 ENHRY and CDR2 SYGVKD come from the germline V gene.

In its sample, this clonotype was seen many times. The chain combines TRBV27 with TRBJ2-2; TRBD2 might be the D (6 bases). The germline CDR1 and CDR2 sequences are MNHEY and SMNVEV (reference sequence). The V end lost 6 bases, the J end lost 6 bases, and 23 bases lay between the germline ends. The CDR3 covers 17 residues. DNA of the CDR3: TGTGCCAGCAGAGTAAACTCTTGGGGGGTGGGTTCCGGGGAGCTGTTTTTT. This encodes CASRVNSWGVGSGELFF.

This clonotype appeared a few times. The chain carries TRBV5-1 and TRBJ1-1; D might be TRBD1 (6 bases). Trimming took 1 base from V and 1 from J, leaving 14 bases between them. The CDR3 runs 16 residues. Germline CDR1 is SGHRS and CDR2 is YFSETQ. This chain's CDR3 is CASSLSGAARNTEAFF. In nucleotides, the CDR3 is TGCGCCAGCAGCTTGTCGGGGGCCGCCCGGAACACTGAAGCTTTCTTT.

On this clonotype itself: A single base separates this from a much larger clone, so it may be a read error. The chain employs TRBV20-1 and TRBJ2-7, with TRBD1 matching 7 bases. CDR1 is DFQATT, CDR2 SNEGSKA, per germline (reference sequence). J gave up 7 bases and V 3 bases, and 15 bases lay outside the gene matches. This CDR3 contains 15 residues. In nucleotides, the CDR3 is TGCAGTGCTAGGAGGACAGGTCGTGAGAGCCTTGAGCAGTACTTC. This codes for CSARRTGRESLEQYF.

This clonotype has just a few counts. The gene calls are TRBV12-3 or TRBV12-4 and TRBJ1-3; D possibly corresponds to TRBD1 (5 bases). The V and J ends lost 2 bases and 7 bases respectively, with 18 bases between them. The CDR3 loop spans 16 amino acids. The CDR3 here is CASSLYWGQSSNTIYF. The CDR3 DNA reads as TGTGCCAGCAGTTTATACTGGGGCCAGAGTAGTAACACCATATATTTT.

There are a few counts of this clonotype. This chain uses TRBV20-1 with TRBJ1-4; the match to TRBD1 covers 7 bases. Germline V gene sequence: CDR1 DFQATT, CDR2 SNEGSKA (reference sequence). There are 13 residues in the CDR3. V shed 2 bases and J 8 bases; nucleotides not matched to a gene: 5. This CDR3 reads CSARKGAGEKLFF. CDR3 sequence (DNA): TGCAGTGCTAGAAAGGGGGCAGGAGAAAAACTGTTTTTT.

This clonotype occurred many times. This chain links TRBV5-1 with TRBJ2-2, with TRBD1 matching 11 bases. This CDR3 region has 16 residues. J was trimmed by 4 bases and V by 0 bases; bases with no gene match: 2. Germline V gene data show CDR1 as SGHRS and CDR2 as YFSETQ. The DNA of the CDR3 is TGCGCCAGCAGCTTGGAAGGGACAGGGGGCACCGGGGAGCTGTTTTTT. Its translation is CASSLEGTGGTGELFF. The full variable domain, rest sourced from reference TRBV5-1 and TRBJ2-2, is KAGVTQTPRYLIKTRGQQVTLSCSPISGHRSVSWYQQTPGQGLQFLFEYFSETQRNKGNFPGRFSGRQFSNSRSEMNVSTLELGDSALYLCASSLEGTGGTGELFFGEGSRLTVL.

This clonotype was seen ten or more times. The chain employs TRBV7-8 and TRBJ2-2; TRBD1 is a possible D gene (6 bases). The CDR3 extends over 15 amino acids. V gave up 5 bases and J gave up 6 bases, with 16 bases separating them. The V gene's germline CDR1 is SGHVS and CDR2 FQNEAQ. The CDR3 spells CASSPRATGAGELFF. The CDR3 nucleotides read TGTGCCAGCAGCCCTAGGGCGACAGGCGCCGGGGAGCTGTTTTTT.

The gene calls are TRBV11-2 and TRBJ2-1; 15 nucleotides line up with TRBD2. From germline, CDR1 is SGHAT and CDR2 FQNNGV. The junction had 14 bases not matched to a gene; V was cut back by 8 bases and J by 9 bases. The CDR3 extends over 17 amino acids. The chain's CDR3 is CASGGLAGGLGEREQFF. DNA for the CDR3: TGTGCCAGCGGAGGACTAGCGGGGGGGCTTGGAGAACGTGAGCAGTTCTTC. The variable domain in full, completed from reference TRBV11-2 and TRBJ2-1, reads EAGVAQSPRYKIIEKRQSVAFWCNPISGHATLYWYQQILGQGPKLLIQFQNNGVVDDSQLPKDRFSAERLKGVDSTLKIQPAKLEDSAVYLCASGGLAGGLGEREQFFGPGTRLTVL.

This clonotype was found many times. The V call is TRBV29-1, the J call TRBJ1-1, with a weak D call TRBD1 (5 bases). This CDR3 is built from 16 residues. Germline V gene lookup returns CDR1 SQVTM and CDR2 ANQGSEA. Trimming pared 7 bases from V and 1 base from J, leaving 22 bases between. CDR3 coding DNA: TGCAGCGGAGCAGTTGGGGGAGTCGGGAAGAACACTGAAGCTTTCTTT. This translates into CSGAVGGVGKNTEAFF.